This TCR beta chain was sequenced in a study of metastatic and nonmetastatic thyroid tumors. This clone was counted ten times or more. With 2 bases clipped from V and 0 bases from J, the junction kept 4 bases outside the gene matches. This CDR3 is built from 18 residues. Looked up from germline, CDR1 is SEHNR and CDR2 is FQNEAQ (reference sequence). Each patient came to thyroid surgery without any prior treatment (of any kind). TCRdb reassembled clones from the PCR reads with MiXCR. The sample records 72,000 or so clones, roughly 18% being singletons. The sample was blood. The J gene is TRBJ2-6, the V gene TRBV7-9; 10 bases map to TRBD2. This receptor was taken from a female donor with papillary thyroid cancer or a benign thyroid nodule (not recorded which). Some clones in this sample may be carry-over from other donors' samples. The CDR3, as DNA: TGTGCCAGCAGCTTAAGGCTAGCGGGAGACTCTGGGGCCAACGTCCTGACTTTC. Translated, it gives CASSLRLAGDSGANVLTF.